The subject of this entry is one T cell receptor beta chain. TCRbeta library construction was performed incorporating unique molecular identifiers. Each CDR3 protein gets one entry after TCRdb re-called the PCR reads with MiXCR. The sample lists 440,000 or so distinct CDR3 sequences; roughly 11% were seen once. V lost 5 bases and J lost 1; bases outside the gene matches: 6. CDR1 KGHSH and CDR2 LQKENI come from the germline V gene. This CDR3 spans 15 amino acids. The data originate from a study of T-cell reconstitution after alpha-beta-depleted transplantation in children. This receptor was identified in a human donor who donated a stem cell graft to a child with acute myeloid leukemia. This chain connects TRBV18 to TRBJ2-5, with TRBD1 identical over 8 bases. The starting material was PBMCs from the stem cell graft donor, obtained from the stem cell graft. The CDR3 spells CASSSGTGFQETQYF. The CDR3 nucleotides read TGTGCCAGCTCATCCGGGACAGGATTCCAAGAGACCCAGTACTTC.